This paragraph reports one T cell receptor beta chain. The sample originates from a study of blood T cell repertoires in COVID-19. Study at large: The samples span acute and convalescent COVID-19 from the United States, Italy and Spain. Sources were T cells, B-cell-depleted T cells, or PBMCs; the material itself was cDNA or gDNA.

The authors' processing: Scientists estimated how many nucleated cells there were by amplifying reference gene primers. The table came from immunoSEQ multiplex PCR; TCRdb's copy has only in-frame clones and leaves some out. That table supplies the V and J calls and clone size; D and trimming were determined from the DNA. The sample yields some 150,000 clones, about 85% seen once. The CDR3 extends over 14 amino acids. The germline V gene has CDR1 LGHNA and CDR2 YSLEER. Germline trimming cut 4 bases from V and 4 bases from J; bases unmatched to any gene: 6. This chain links TRBV4-3 with TRBJ2-5; 7 positions match TRBD1. The sequence was obtained from a human donor in a cohort sampled during active COVID-19. The specimen was peripheral blood. The CDR3 loop reads CASSRLGQIETQYF. CDR3 nucleotides: TGCGCCAGCAGCCGCTTGGGACAGATAGAGACCCAGTACTTC.